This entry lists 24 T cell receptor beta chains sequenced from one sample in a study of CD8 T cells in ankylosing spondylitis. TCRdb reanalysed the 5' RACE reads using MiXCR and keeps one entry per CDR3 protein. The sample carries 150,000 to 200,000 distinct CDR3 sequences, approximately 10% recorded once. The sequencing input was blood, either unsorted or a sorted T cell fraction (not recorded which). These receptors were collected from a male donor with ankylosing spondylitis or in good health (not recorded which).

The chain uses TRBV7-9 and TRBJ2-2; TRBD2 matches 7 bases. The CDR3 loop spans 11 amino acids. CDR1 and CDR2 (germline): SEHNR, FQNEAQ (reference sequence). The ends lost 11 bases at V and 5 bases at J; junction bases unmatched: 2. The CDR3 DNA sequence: TGTGCCGTTAGCGGGACCGGGGAGCTGTTTTTT. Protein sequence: CAVSGTGELFF.

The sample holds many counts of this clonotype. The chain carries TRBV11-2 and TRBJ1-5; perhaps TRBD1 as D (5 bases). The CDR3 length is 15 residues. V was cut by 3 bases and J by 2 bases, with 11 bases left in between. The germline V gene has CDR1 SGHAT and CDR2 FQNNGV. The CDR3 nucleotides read TGTGCCAGCAGCTTGGGGAGAGGGGGCAATCAGCCCCAGCATTTT. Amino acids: CASSLGRGGNQPQHF.

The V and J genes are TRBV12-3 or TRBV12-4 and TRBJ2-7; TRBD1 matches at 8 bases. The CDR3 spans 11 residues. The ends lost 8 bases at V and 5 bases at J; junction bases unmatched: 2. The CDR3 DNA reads TGTGCCAGCCAGGGGGCGAACGAGCAGTACTTC. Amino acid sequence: CASQGANEQYF.

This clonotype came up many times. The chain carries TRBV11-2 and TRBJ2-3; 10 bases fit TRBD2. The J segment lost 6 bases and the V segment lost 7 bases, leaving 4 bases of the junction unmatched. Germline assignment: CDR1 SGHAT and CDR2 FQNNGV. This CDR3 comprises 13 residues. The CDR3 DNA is TGTGCCAGCACTAATAGCGGGAGGGATACGCAGTATTTT. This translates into CASTNSGRDTQYF.

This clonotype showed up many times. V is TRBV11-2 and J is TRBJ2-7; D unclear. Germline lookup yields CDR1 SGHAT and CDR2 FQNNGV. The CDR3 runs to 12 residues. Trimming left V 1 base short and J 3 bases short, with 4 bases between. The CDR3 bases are TGTGCCAGCAGCTTAGCGAACTACGAGCAGTACTTC. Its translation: CASSLANYEQYF.

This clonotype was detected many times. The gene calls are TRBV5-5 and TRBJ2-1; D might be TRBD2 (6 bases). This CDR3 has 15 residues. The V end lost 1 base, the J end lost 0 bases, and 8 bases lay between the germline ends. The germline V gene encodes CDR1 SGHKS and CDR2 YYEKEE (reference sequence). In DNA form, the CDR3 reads TGTGCCAGCAGCTTGATCGGGAGCTCCTACAATGAGCAGTTCTTC. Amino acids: CASSLIGSSYNEQFF. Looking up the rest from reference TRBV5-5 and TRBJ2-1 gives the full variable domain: DAGVTQSPTHLIKTRGQQVTLRCSPISGHKSVSWYQQVLGQGPQFIFQYYEKEERGRGNFPDRFSARQFPNYSSELNVNALLLGDSALYLCASSLIGSSYNEQFFGPGTRLTVL.

CDR3 in amino acids: CASSLGHGGINYEQYF. CDR3 in DNA: TGTGCCAGCAGCTTGGGGCATGGGGGGATTAACTACGAGCAGTACTTC. The chain couples TRBV7-2 to TRBJ2-7; D is perhaps TRBD2 (6 bases). Germline CDR1 SGHTA, CDR2 FQGNSA. V was clipped by 3 bases and J by 3 bases, with 18 bases between them. This CDR3 has 16 residues. Full variable domain (remainder filled in from reference TRBV7-2 and TRBJ2-7): GAGVSQSPSNKVTEKGKDVELRCDPISGHTALYWYRQSLGQGLEFLIYFQGNSAPDKSGLPSDRFSAERTGGSVSTLTIQRTQQEDSAVYLCASSLGHGGINYEQYFGPGTRLTVT.

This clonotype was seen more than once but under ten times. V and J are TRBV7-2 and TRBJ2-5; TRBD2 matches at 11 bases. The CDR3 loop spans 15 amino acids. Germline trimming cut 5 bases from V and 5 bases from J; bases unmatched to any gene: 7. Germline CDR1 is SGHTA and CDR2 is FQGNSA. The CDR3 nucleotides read TGTGCCAGCAGCCGTAGCGGGGGGGCCTGGGAGACCCAGTACTTC. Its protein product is CASSRSGGAWETQYF.

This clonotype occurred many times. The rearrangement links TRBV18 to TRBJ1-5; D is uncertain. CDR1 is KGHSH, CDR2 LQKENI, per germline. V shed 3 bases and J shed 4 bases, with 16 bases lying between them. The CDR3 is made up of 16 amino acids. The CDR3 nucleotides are TGTGCCAGCTCACCGAACATCCGATCTACAAATCAGCCCCAGCATTTT. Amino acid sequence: CASSPNIRSTNQPQHF.

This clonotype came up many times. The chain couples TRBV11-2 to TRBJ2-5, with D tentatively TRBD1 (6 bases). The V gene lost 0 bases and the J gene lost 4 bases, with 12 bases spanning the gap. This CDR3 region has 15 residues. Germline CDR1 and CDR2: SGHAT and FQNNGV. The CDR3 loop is CASSLDSAGAETQYF. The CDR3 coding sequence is TGTGCCAGCAGCTTAGATTCGGCAGGGGCAGAGACCCAGTACTTC.

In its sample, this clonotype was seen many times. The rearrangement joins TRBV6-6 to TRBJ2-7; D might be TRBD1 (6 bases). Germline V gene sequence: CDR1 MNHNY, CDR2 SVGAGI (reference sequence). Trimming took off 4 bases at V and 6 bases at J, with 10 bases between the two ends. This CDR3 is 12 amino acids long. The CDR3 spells CASSFSGVEQYF. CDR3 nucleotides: TGTGCCAGCAGTTTCTCAGGGGTCGAGCAGTACTTC.

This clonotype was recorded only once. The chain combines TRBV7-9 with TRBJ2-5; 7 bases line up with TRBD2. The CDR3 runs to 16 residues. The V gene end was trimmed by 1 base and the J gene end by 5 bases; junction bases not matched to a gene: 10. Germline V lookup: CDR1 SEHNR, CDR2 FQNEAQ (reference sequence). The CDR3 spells CASSLERLAAEETQYF. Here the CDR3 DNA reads TGTGCCAGCAGCTTAGAAAGGCTAGCGGCGGAGGAGACCCAGTACTTC. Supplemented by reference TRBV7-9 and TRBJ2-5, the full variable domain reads DTGVSQNPRHKITKRGQNVTFRCDPISEHNRLYWYRQTLGQGPEFLTYFQNEAQLEKSRLLSDRFSAERPKGSFSTLEIQRTEQGDSAMYLCASSLERLAAEETQYFGPGTRLLVL.

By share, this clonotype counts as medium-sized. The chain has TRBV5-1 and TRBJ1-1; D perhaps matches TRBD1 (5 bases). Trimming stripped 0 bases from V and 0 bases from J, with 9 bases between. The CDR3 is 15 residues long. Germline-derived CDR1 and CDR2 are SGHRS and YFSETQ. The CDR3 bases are TGCGCCAGCAGCTTGGGTGGGACGTTGAACACTGAAGCTTTCTTT. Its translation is CASSLGGTLNTEAFF.

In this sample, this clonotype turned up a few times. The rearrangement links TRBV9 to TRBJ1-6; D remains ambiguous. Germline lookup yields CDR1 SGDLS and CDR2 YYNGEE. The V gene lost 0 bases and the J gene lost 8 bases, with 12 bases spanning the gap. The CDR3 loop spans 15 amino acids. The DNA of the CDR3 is TGTGCCAGCAGCGTAGAGGTAACGATCGATTCACCCCTCCACTTT. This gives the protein CASSVEVTIDSPLHF.

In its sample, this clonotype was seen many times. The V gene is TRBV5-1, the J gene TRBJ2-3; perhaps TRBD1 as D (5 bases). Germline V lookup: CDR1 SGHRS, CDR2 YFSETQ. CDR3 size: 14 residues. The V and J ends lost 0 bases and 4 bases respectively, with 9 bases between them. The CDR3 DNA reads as TGCGCCAGCAGCTTGGGCAGGGCCCCAGATACGCAGTATTTT. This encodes CASSLGRAPDTQYF.

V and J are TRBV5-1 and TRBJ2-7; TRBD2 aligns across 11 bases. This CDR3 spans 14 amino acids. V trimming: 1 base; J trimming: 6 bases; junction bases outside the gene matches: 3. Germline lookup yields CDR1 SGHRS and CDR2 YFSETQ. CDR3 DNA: TGCGCCAGCAGCTTGTGGGGGACTAGCGGCGAGCAGTACTTC. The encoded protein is CASSLWGTSGEQYF.

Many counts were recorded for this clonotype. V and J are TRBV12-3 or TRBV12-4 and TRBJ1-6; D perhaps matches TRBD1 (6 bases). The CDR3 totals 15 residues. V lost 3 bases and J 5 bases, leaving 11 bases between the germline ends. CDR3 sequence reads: CASSFTGSDNSPLHF. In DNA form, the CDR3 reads TGTGCCAGCAGTTTTACAGGGTCGGATAATTCACCCCTCCACTTT.

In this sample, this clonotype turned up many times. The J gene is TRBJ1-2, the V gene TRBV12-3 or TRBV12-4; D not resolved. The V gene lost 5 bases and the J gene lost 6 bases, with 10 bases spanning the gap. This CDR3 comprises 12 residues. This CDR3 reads CASSPRANGYTF. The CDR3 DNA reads TGTGCCAGCAGTCCTCGGGCTAATGGCTACACCTTC.

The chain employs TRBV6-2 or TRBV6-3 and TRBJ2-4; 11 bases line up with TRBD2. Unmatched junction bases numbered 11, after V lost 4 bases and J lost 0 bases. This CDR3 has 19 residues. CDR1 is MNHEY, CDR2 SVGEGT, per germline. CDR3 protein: CASSFTSSGGQLAKNIQYF. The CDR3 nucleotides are TGTGCCAGCAGTTTTACTTCTAGCGGGGGGCAACTAGCCAAAAACATTCAGTACTTC.

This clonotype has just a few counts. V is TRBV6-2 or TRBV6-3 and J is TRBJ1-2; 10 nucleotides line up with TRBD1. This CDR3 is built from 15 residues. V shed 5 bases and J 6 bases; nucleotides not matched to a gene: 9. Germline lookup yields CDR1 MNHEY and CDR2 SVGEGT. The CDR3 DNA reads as TGTGCCAGCAGTGTGGGACAGGGGATAGTGGATGGCTACACCTTC. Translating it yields CASSVGQGIVDGYTF.

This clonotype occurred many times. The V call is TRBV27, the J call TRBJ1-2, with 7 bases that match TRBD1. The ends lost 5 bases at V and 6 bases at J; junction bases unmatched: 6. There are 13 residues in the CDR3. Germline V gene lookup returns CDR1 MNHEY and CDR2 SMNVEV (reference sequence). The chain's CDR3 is CASSIQGTNGYTF. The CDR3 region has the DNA TGTGCCAGCAGTATACAGGGGACAAATGGCTACACCTTC.

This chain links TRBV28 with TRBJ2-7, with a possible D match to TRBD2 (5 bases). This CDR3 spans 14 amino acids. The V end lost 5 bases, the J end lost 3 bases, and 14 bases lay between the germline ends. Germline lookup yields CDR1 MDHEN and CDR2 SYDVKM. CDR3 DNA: TGTGCCAGCAGTAACCCGGGAACCAGCTACGAGCAGTACTTC. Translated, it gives CASSNPGTSYEQYF.

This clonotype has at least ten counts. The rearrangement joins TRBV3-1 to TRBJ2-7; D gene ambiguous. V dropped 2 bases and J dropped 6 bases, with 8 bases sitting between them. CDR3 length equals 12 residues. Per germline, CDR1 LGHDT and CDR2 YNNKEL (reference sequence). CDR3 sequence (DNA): TGTGCCAGCAGCCAACTCAGTGGCGAGCAGTACTTC. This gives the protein CASSQLSGEQYF.

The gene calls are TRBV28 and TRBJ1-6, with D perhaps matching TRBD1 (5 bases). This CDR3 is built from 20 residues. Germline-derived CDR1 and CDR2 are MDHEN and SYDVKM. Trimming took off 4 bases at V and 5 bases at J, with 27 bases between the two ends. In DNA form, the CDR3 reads TGTGCCAGCAGTTCTAGACAGCCTTCCGCCCCGAGTTTAAATAATTCACCCCTCCACTTT. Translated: CASSSRQPSAPSLNNSPLHF.